The next 24 T cell receptor beta chains were all read from a single sample in a study of blood T cell repertoires in COVID-19. The protocol was immunoSEQ multiplex PCR, while the TCRdb copy is restricted to in-frame clones and leaves out a portion. The data contain around 160,000 clones, under 90% of them seen just once; the ten biggest clones take up around 3.7%. The source material was PBMCs or T cells enriched from blood (not recorded which). The receptors here all came from an older woman who had recovered from COVID-19.

The chain carries TRBV11-2 and TRBJ2-3; TRBD2 might be the D (6 bases). Looked up from germline, CDR1 is SGHAT and CDR2 is FQNNGV. CDR3 length: 16 amino acids. The germline V and J ends were trimmed by 0 bases and 2 bases, with 12 bases remaining between them. Here the CDR3 reads CASSLDLGGATDTQYF. CDR3 nucleotide sequence: TGTGCCAGCAGCTTAGATCTGGGCGGGGCCACAGATACGCAGTATTTT.

This clone was detected a few times. J is TRBJ1-1 and V is TRBV25-1; TRBD1 might be the D (5 bases). CDR3 length: 13 residues. The V end lost 6 bases, the J end lost 6 bases, and 14 bases lay between the germline ends. Germline lookup yields CDR1 MGHDK and CDR2 SYGVNS. The CDR3 protein is CASRGRDSPEAFF. As DNA, the CDR3 is TGTGCCAGCAGAGGAAGGGACTCCCCTGAAGCTTTCTTT.

The V gene is TRBV2, the J gene TRBJ1-5; 10 nucleotides align to TRBD1. Trimming took 7 bases from V and 4 from J; bases not matched to a gene: 7. Germline values: CDR1 SNHLY, CDR2 FYNNEI. The CDR3 covers 15 residues. CDR3 in amino acids: CASTPGGQGNQPQHF. CDR3 coding DNA: TGTGCCAGCACCCCGGGGGGACAGGGGAATCAGCCCCAGCATTTT.

V usage is TRBV25-1 and J usage is TRBJ2-4; TRBD1 matches 7 bases. CDR1 and CDR2 from the germline V gene are MGHDK and SYGVNS. There are 17 residues in the CDR3. Trimming removed 2 bases from V and 1 base from J; junction bases left unmatched: 8. CDR3 sequence (DNA): TGTGCCAGCAGTGAAACAGGGGCACTAGTGGCCAAAAACATTCAGTACTTC. This gives the protein CASSETGALVAKNIQYF. Combining the CDR3 with reference TRBV25-1 and TRBJ2-4 gives the whole variable domain EADIYQTPRYLVIGTGKKITLECSQTMGHDKMYWYQQDPGMELHLIHYSYGVNSTEKGDLSSESTVSRIRTEHFPLTLESARPSHTSQYLCASSETGALVAKNIQYFGAGTRLSVL.

The chain is built from TRBV13 and TRBJ2-6; the match to TRBD1 covers 11 bases. The V and J ends lost 5 bases and 4 bases, in that order; junction bases with no gene match: 10. This CDR3 comprises 18 residues. Germline lookup yields CDR1 PRHDT and CDR2 FYEKMQ (reference sequence). DNA for the CDR3: TGTGCCAGCAGCGCTCAAGGACAGGGGGCGGGAGGGGCCAACGTCCTGACTTTC. Amino acids: CASSAQGQGAGGANVLTF.

This chain uses TRBV11-2 with TRBJ2-2, with D unresolved. The V and J ends lost 4 bases and 6 bases respectively, with 18 bases between them. The CDR3 has 16 residues. Germline V gene data show CDR1 as SGHAT and CDR2 as FQNNGV. The CDR3 sequence is CASSSPSLFRAGELFF. The CDR3 bases are TGTGCCAGCAGCTCACCTTCATTGTTCCGGGCCGGGGAGCTGTTTTTT.

This chain uses TRBV20-1 with TRBJ1-2; D is unresolved. Germline values: CDR1 DFQATT, CDR2 SNEGSKA (reference sequence). V was trimmed by 5 bases and J by 6 bases, leaving 10 bases between them. The CDR3 has 11 residues. The CDR3 loop reads CSAARRDGYTF. DNA of the CDR3: TGCAGTGCTGCCCGACGGGATGGCTACACCTTC.

V gene TRBV2 combines with J gene TRBJ1-2; D is unclear. The CDR3 spans 13 residues. CDR1 SNHLY and CDR2 FYNNEI come from the germline V gene. V was shortened by 3 bases and J by 3 bases, with 8 bases between the two germline ends. The CDR3 nucleotides are TGTGCCAGCAGTGAGTGGAGGGACTATGGCTACACCTTC. The encoded protein is CASSEWRDYGYTF.

CDR3: CASSVVSGLTDTQYF. CDR3 DNA: TGTGCCAGCAGCGTAGTGTCAGGGCTCACAGATACGCAGTATTTT. The chain carries TRBV9 and TRBJ2-3; D is perhaps TRBD1 (5 bases). Germline V gene sequence: CDR1 SGDLS, CDR2 YYNGEE. V lost 0 bases and J 2 bases, leaving 10 bases between the germline ends. The CDR3 extends over 15 amino acids.

This clone has a handful of counts. The V and J genes are TRBV11-2 and TRBJ1-2, with 9 nucleotides matching TRBD1. CDR1 and CDR2 (germline): SGHAT, FQNNGV. The CDR3 covers 14 residues. The J segment lost 5 bases and the V segment lost 6 bases, leaving 7 bases of the junction unmatched. CDR3 sequence: CASSPGQGGYGYTF. The DNA for the CDR3 is TGTGCCAGCAGTCCGGGACAGGGAGGGTATGGCTACACCTTC.

The rearrangement links TRBV3-1 (or the pseudogene TRBV3-2) to TRBJ2-1, with TRBD2 matching 11 bases. Germline V gene sequence: CDR1 LGHDT, CDR2 YNNKEL (reference sequence). This CDR3 has 15 residues. V was pared by 4 bases and J by 7 bases, with 6 bases of the junction left unmatched. The chain's CDR3 is CASSPVAGGSNEQFF. The DNA of the CDR3 is TGTGCCAGCAGCCCCGTAGCGGGGGGGAGTAATGAGCAGTTCTTC.

The chain uses TRBV4-2 and TRBJ1-5, with a possible D match to TRBD1 (5 bases). The V end was cut by 0 bases, the J end by 0 bases, with 18 bases between. Germline V CDR1 and CDR2: LGHNA, YNFKEQ. The CDR3 runs to 19 residues. The CDR3 DNA reads TGTGCCAGCAGCCAAGACGGCCAGGGAGCGGGGTATAGCAATCAGCCCCAGCATTTT. Its translation: CASSQDGQGAGYSNQPQHF.

The DNA of the CDR3 is TGTGCCAGCAGCCCGACCGGGGAGCTGTTTTTT. It codes for CASSPTGELFF. The chain combines TRBV7-8 with TRBJ2-2; no clear D gene. Germline V gene sequence: CDR1 SGHVS, CDR2 FQNEAQ. The CDR3 spans 11 residues. V was shortened by 5 bases and J by 5 bases, with 3 bases between the two germline ends. The entire variable domain, with the rest obtained from reference TRBV7-8 and TRBJ2-2, is as follows: GAGVSQSPRYKVAKRGQDVALRCDPISGHVSLFWYQQALGQGPEFLTYFQNEAQLDKSGLPSDRFFAERPEGSVSTLKIQRTQQEDSAVYLCASSPTGELFFGEGSRLTVL.

The chain carries TRBV7-9 and TRBJ2-2, with D perhaps TRBD2 (5 bases). CDR1 is SEHNR, CDR2 FQNEAQ, per germline (reference sequence). V was trimmed by 3 bases and J by 6 bases, leaving 11 bases between them. The CDR3 covers 14 residues. The CDR3 region is CASSLSGDPGELFF. The CDR3 DNA reads TGTGCCAGCAGCTTGAGCGGAGATCCCGGGGAGCTGTTTTTT.

V usage is TRBV6-4 and J usage is TRBJ2-1; 11 positions agree with TRBD2. Trimming cost V 6 bases and J 5 bases; bases outside gene matches: 6. Germline V gene lookup returns CDR1 MRHNA and CDR2 SNTAGT. There are 15 residues in the CDR3. This chain's CDR3 is CASSVLAGAHNEQFF. The CDR3 DNA sequence: TGTGCCAGCAGCGTACTAGCGGGGGCCCACAATGAGCAGTTCTTC.

This rearrangement joins TRBV4-1 to TRBJ1-6; D is unresolved. Germline CDR1 and CDR2: MGHRA and YSYEKL. The CDR3 consists of 17 residues. V lost 0 bases and J 0 bases, leaving 9 bases between the germline ends. The CDR3 region has the DNA TGCGCCAGCAGCCAAGATTTCCAATTCTCCTATAATTCACCCCTCCACTTT. Translated: CASSQDFQFSYNSPLHF.

The rearrangement joins TRBV7-2 to TRBJ2-2; possible D gene TRBD1, 5 bases. This CDR3 has 18 amino acids. Trimming pared 5 bases from V and 4 bases from J, leaving 23 bases between. Germline values: CDR1 SGHTA, CDR2 FQGNSA. This CDR3 reads CASSDTILGLGRTGELFF. CDR3 bases: TGTGCCAGCAGCGACACCATCTTGGGGCTCGGGCGCACCGGGGAGCTGTTTTTT.

The chain has TRBV4-2 and TRBJ1-1; 10 bases are a match to TRBD1. The CDR3 has 17 amino acids. Losses at the gene ends were 3 bases for V and 5 bases for J; bases not matched to a gene: 12. Germline V gene lookup returns CDR1 LGHNA and CDR2 YNFKEQ. CDR3: CASSQERQGAVGTEAFF. As DNA, the CDR3 is TGTGCCAGCAGCCAGGAGAGACAGGGGGCAGTGGGGACTGAAGCTTTCTTT.

The chain uses TRBV30 and TRBJ2-1; TRBD2 agrees at 7 bases. V was clipped by 5 bases and J by 8 bases; unmatched bases: 6. Germline V lookup: CDR1 GTSNPN, CDR2 SVGIG (reference sequence). CDR3 size: 12 residues. Here the CDR3 DNA reads TGTGCCTGGGGGCGGGGGATTGATGAGCAGTTCTTC. Its protein product is CAWGRGIDEQFF.

The gene calls are TRBV3-1 (or the pseudogene TRBV3-2) and TRBJ1-6; D remains unclear. Germline V gives CDR1 LGHDT, CDR2 YNNKEL (reference sequence). With 4 bases removed from V and 5 bases from J, the gap between germline ends came to 9 bases. CDR3 size: 14 residues. The CDR3 nucleotides read TGTGCCAGCAGCCGACCCCAGGATAATTCACCCCTCCACTTT. It specifies CASSRPQDNSPLHF.

V usage is TRBV14 and J usage is TRBJ1-3; weak D call: TRBD1 (5 bases). This CDR3 is 15 amino acids long. CDR1 is SGHDN, CDR2 FVKESK, per germline. Trimming cost V 4 bases and J 0 bases, with 10 bases left between them. The CDR3 nucleotides are TGTGCCAGCAGCCGACCAGGGAACTCTGGAAACACCATATATTTT. It encodes CASSRPGNSGNTIYF.

This chain joins TRBV19 and TRBJ1-2; the D is unclear. The V and J ends lost 8 bases and 3 bases respectively, with 16 bases between them. Germline lookup yields CDR1 LNHDA and CDR2 SQIVND (reference sequence). The CDR3 is made up of 14 amino acids. The CDR3 DNA sequence: TGTGCCAGTCACCGGCTACAGAGCTACTATGGCTACACCTTC. Translating it yields CASHRLQSYYGYTF.

The rearrangement uses TRBV4-1 and TRBJ2-5; D might be TRBD2 (7 bases). The V gene's germline CDR1 is MGHRA and CDR2 YSYEKL. Trimming left V 1 base short and J 4 bases short, with 10 bases between. This CDR3 contains 14 residues. The CDR3 DNA follows: TGCGCCAGCAGCCAAGCTAGGGGGGGAGAGACCCAGTACTTC. It yields the protein CASSQARGGETQYF.

This sequence joins TRBV27 and TRBJ1-1; tentative D call: TRBD1 (5 bases). Germline V gene lookup returns CDR1 MNHEY and CDR2 SMNVEV (reference sequence). V was trimmed by 1 base and J by 6 bases, leaving 15 bases between them. This CDR3 spans 15 amino acids. The CDR3 sequence is CASSLWQGGNSEAFF. CDR3 in DNA: TGTGCCAGCAGTTTATGGCAGGGTGGTAATTCTGAAGCTTTCTTT.